This T cell receptor beta chain was found in a study of PD-L1 blockade in urothelial cancer. Points from the study as a whole: By 3 weeks, tumor-associated blood clones had expanded more in durable-benefit patients.

The table came from immunoSEQ multiplex PCR; TCRdb's copy has only in-frame clones and leaves some out. The sample lists about 35,000 clones; approximately 40% were seen once. Note on this clone: Its antigen remains unknown.

V was clipped by 6 bases and J by 4 bases; unmatched bases: 11. This CDR3 spans 15 amino acids. Germline V gene data show CDR1 as MDHEN and CDR2 as SYDVKM. This rearrangement joins TRBV28 to TRBJ2-7, with TRBD1 matching 8 bases. Sequences were derived from tumor tissue, sampled before atezolizumab (anti-PD-L1) treatment. This TCR was sampled from a man aged 60 to 75 with urothelial cancer. CDR3 sequence (DNA): TGTGCCAGCAGCCGCCCCAGGGGGCTCGGGTACGAGCAGTACTTC. Translating gives CASSRPRGLGYEQYF.